The T cell receptor beta chain under discussion was sequenced for a study of early T cells in non-severe SARS-CoV-2 infection. Unique molecular identifiers were affixed to single, distinct cDNA molecules. TCRdb re-analysed the 5' RACE reads in MiXCR, keeping a single row per CDR3 protein. The repertoire includes nearly 30,000 distinct CDR3 sequences, 5.7% of them detected once, and roughly 5.5% sits in the top ten. The germline V gene has CDR1 SGHTA and CDR2 FQGNSA. Deletions cut 1 base from V and 6 bases from J, with 6 bases between. This CDR3 spans 13 amino acids. This clonotype was seen a handful of times.

The chain has TRBV7-2 and TRBJ2-2; D is uncertain. This clonotype was sampled from an adult who was a healthcare worker with PCR-confirmed SARS-CoV-2 infection or an uninfected control (not recorded which). Sequencing was performed on whole blood. The CDR3 loop is CASSLVWAGELFF. In DNA form, the CDR3 reads TGTGCCAGCAGCTTAGTGTGGGCCGGGGAGCTGTTTTTT.